This TCR beta chain was profiled in a study of blood T cell repertoires in COVID-19. The method was immunoSEQ multiplex PCR; TCRdb's version includes in-frame clones alone and lacks a portion of them. Of 200,000 to 250,000 clones listed, about 81% are singletons. The CDR3 length is 12 residues. The germline V and J ends were trimmed by 1 base and 6 bases, with 7 bases remaining between them. CDR1 and CDR2 (germline): SGHDT, YYEEEE. J is TRBJ1-1 and V is TRBV5-6, with D hard to call. The source material was peripheral blood. The origin of this receptor is a woman older than 75 with COVID-19, enrolled during active disease. CDR3 protein: CASSLRGAEAFF. The DNA of the CDR3 is TGTGCCAGCAGCTTGCGAGGAGCTGAAGCTTTCTTT.